This record concerns one T cell receptor beta chain sequence. The CDR3 sequence is 12 residues long. The V end was cut by 4 bases, the J end by 7 bases, with 5 bases between. Germline-derived CDR1 and CDR2 are MDHEN and SYDVKM. Original data processing: For nucleated cells, counts were estimated from reference gene primer amplification. Profiled with immunoSEQ multiplex PCR; TCRdb holds only in-frame clones, not every one. V, J and clone size were drawn from that table, and D and trimming were deduced from the DNA. The repertoire holds about 220,000 clones, with approximately 86% as singletons. This record belongs to a study of blood T cell repertoires in COVID-19. Study background: Acute-phase and convalescent COVID-19 samples originated in the United States, Italy and Spain. In each case, the material was cDNA or gDNA derived from T cells, B-cell-depleted T cells, or PBMCs.

Enrolment of Seattle patients took place during active infection, and they were followed longitudinally. This TCR derives from a woman aged 45-65 years with COVID-19, enrolled during active disease. The chain employs TRBV28 and TRBJ1-6; D remains ambiguous. The sample taken for sequencing was peripheral blood. The CDR3 is CASSYTNSPLHF. CDR3 sequence (DNA): TGTGCCAGCAGTTACACGAATTCACCCCTCCACTTT.